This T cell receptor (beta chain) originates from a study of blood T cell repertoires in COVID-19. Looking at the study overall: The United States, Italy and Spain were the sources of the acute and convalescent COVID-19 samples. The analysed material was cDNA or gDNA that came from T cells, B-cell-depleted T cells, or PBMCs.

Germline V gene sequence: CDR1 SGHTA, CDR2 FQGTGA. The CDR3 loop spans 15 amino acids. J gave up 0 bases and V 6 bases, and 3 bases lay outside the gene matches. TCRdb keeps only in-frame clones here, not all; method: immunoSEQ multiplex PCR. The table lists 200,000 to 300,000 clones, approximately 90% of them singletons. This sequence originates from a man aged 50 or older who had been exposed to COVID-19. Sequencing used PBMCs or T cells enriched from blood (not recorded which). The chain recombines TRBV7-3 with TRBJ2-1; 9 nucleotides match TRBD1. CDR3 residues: CASSGTGSSYNEQFF. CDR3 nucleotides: TGTGCCAGCAGTGGGACAGGGAGCTCCTACAATGAGCAGTTCTTC.